These T cell receptor beta chains were read from a single sample in a study of T cells in Graves' hyperthyroidism and ophthalmopathy. Via MiXCR, TCRdb re-called the multiplex PCR reads, giving one row per CDR3 protein. The sample includes around 500,000 distinct CDR3 sequences, approximately 15% of them seen just once. Material: blood. The receptors shown here come from a woman aged 18-29 years with Graves' hyperthyroidism. The CDR3 runs from the conserved cysteine through the conserved F or W. D genes are given only for firm matches. Rows give clone size only sometimes, using once, few, many, or a class for an expanded clone.

D gene	J gene	clone size	V gene	CDR3 protein
TRBD2	TRBJ2-2	.	TRBV7-8	CASTLGLAANTGELFF
.	TRBJ2-3	few	TRBV6-1	CASTMGAGAGDTQYF
.	TRBJ1-2	many	TRBV2	CASSEEANRNYGYTF
.	TRBJ1-1	few	TRBV19	CASSITRENTEAFF
TRBD2	TRBJ2-1	.	TRBV7-8	CASSLSFLAGEINEQFF
TRBD2	TRBJ2-1	many	TRBV19	CASSTSGKRSYNEQFF
.	TRBJ2-1	.	TRBV20-1	CSARDIKGLAGSYNEQFF
.	TRBJ1-6	many	TRBV7-9	CASSRNNSPLHF
TRBD1	TRBJ1-1	.	TRBV9	CASSAAGDRENTEAFF
.	TRBJ2-4	.	TRBV6-1	CASSHAQPRAKNIQYF
TRBD2	TRBJ2-5	.	TRBV20-1	CGAEFVLAGGRETQYF
TRBD1	TRBJ2-6	few	TRBV9	CASSVWDRGRSGANVLTF
TRBD1	TRBJ2-2	many	TRBV5-1	CASSWDRGMNTGELFF
TRBD2	TRBJ2-1	few	TRBV19	CASSSLTSFLDEQFF
TRBD1	TRBJ1-1	few	TRBV15	CATSREGQGNTEAFF
TRBD2	TRBJ2-1	few	TRBV27	CASSRLAVGYNEQFF
.	TRBJ2-1	many	TRBV27	CASSKPGTLTHEQFF
.	TRBJ2-5	.	TRBV20-1	CSARGGRSQETQYF
TRBD1	TRBJ2-1	few	TRBV29-1	CSPRQGLGSEQFF
TRBD1	TRBJ1-2	.	TRBV5-6	CASSLGPTGTDYYGYTF
TRBD2	TRBJ2-1	many	TRBV5-1	CASSSPRTSGRKDEQFF
TRBD2	TRBJ2-7	many	TRBV27	CASSLRGTSGSYEQYF
.	TRBJ2-3	.	TRBV7-3	CASSQAGYRGTDTQYF
.	TRBJ1-5	many	TRBV10-3	CAIREQGGDDQPQHF
TRBD1	TRBJ2-1	many	TRBV10-2	CASRTGIGSYNEQFF
.	TRBJ2-6	many	TRBV2	CASRPGSSGANVLTF
TRBD1	TRBJ1-6	.	TRBV2	CASSPDRARNSPLHF
TRBD1	TRBJ2-2	few	TRBV20-1	CSARPQGAGELFF
.	TRBJ1-1	few	TRBV5-1	CASSFRWGEFSTEAFF
TRBD1	TRBJ1-1	many	TRBV7-3	CASVPDRATEAFF
.	TRBJ1-4	many	TRBV6-1	CASSEVWSAHSPTNEKLFF
.	TRBJ2-3	many	TRBV11-2	CASSQTGIEVDTQYF